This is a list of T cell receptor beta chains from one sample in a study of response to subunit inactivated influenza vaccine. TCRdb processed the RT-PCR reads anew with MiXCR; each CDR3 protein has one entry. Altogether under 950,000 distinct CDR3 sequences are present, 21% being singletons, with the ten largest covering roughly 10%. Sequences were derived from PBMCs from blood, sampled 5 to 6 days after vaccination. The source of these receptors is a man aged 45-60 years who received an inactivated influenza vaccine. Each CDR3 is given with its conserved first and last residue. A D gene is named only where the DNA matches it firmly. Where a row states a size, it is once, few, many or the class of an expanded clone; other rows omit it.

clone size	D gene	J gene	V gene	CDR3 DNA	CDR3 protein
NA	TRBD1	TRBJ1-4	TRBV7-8	TGTGCCAGCAGCTTAGAACAGGGGAGGAATGAAAAACTGTTTTTT	CASSLEQGRNEKLFF
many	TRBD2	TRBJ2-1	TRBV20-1	TGCAGTGCGCCCGGTAGCGGGAGGCTCAACAATGAGCAGTTCTTC	CSAPGSGRLNNEQFF
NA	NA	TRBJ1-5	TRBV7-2	TGTGCCAGCAGACGGCTCGGTCAGCCCCAGCATTTT	CASRRLGQPQHF
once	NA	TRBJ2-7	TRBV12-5	TGTGCTAGTGGTTTGGTACCCCCTGCCTACGAGCAGTACTTC	CASGLVPPAYEQYF
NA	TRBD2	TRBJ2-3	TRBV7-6	TGTGCCAGCAGCTTGTGGGGCAGGAGCCGGCGGGAGTCAGATACGCAGTATTTT	CASSLWGRSRRESDTQYF
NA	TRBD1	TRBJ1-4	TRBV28	TGTGCCAGCAGTTTATGGGGACAGAATGAAAAACTGTTTTTT	CASSLWGQNEKLFF
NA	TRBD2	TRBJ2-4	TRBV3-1	TGTGCCAGCACCAGGGGGACTAGCCGGAACTACATTCAGTACTTC	CASTRGTSRNYIQYF
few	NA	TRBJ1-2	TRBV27	TGTGCCAGCAGTTTATACGGAGCTAACTATGGCTACACCTTC	CASSLYGANYGYTF
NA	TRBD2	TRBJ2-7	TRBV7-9	TGTGCCAGCAGCTCGACTAGCGGGGACTCCTACGAGCAGTACTTC	CASSSTSGDSYEQYF
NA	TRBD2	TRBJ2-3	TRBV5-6	TGTGCCAGCAGGCGGACTAGCGGGGGGGGTAGCACAGATACGCAGTATTTT	CASRRTSGGGSTDTQYF
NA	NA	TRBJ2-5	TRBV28	TGTGCCAGCAGTTTAGGGCCCGTGGTCGGAGGAGAGACCCAGTACTTC	CASSLGPVVGGETQYF
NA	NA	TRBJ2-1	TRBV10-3	TGTGCCATCAGTGTCAAGGGGAGCTCCTACAATGAGCAGTTCTTC	CAISVKGSSYNEQFF
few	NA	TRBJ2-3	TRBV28	TGTGCCAGCAGTTTATTCCAGGGCGGGGATACGCAGTATTTT	CASSLFQGGDTQYF
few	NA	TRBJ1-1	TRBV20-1	TGCAGTGCTAGCTTAGGCGGAACTGAAGCTTTCTTT	CSASLGGTEAFF
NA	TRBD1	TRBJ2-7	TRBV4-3	TGCGCCAGCAGCCAAGTAGACAGGGACTACGAGCAGTACTTC	CASSQVDRDYEQYF
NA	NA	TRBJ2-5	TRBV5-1	TGCGCCAGCGGCCGGAACAGACAAGAGACCCAGTACTTC	CASGRNRQETQYF
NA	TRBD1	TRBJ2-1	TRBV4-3	TGCGCCAGCAGCCGGACAAGGGACAGGGCCAATGAGCAGTTCTTC	CASSRTRDRANEQFF
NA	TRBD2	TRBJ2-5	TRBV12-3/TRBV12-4	TGTGCCAGCAGTTTCACCGGGACTAGCGTTCAAGAGACCCAGTACTTC	CASSFTGTSVQETQYF
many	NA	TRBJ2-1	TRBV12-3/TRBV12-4	TGTGCCAGCCGGAGACCCGGGCGAAATGAGCAGTTCTTC	CASRRPGRNEQFF
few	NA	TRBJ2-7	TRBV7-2	TGTGCCAGCAGCCCCTTTTCCGGGAGCTACGAGCAGTACTTC	CASSPFSGSYEQYF
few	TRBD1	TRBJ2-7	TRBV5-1	TGCGCCAGCAGCTTGCTGTCAGTCAACAGACAGGGTAGCTCCTACGAGCAGTACTTC	CASSLLSVNRQGSSYEQYF
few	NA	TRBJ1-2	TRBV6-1	TGTGCCAGCAGTACCAGGGTTGGATATCATGGCTACACCTTC	CASSTRVGYHGYTF
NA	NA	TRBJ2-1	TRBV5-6	TGTGCCAGCAACAAACTAGTTTCTTCCTACAATGAGCAGTTCTTC	CASNKLVSSYNEQFF
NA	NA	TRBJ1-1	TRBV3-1	TGTGCCAGCAGCCAAGATCTCCCGGGGACTGAAGCTTTCTTT	CASSQDLPGTEAFF
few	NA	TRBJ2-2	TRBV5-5	TGTGCCAGCAGCTTGGGGTTTCTCGGAACGAACACCGGGGAGCTGTTTTTT	CASSLGFLGTNTGELFF